Given below is one TCR beta chain in context. The clone's antigen remains unknown. No quality values exist for individual bases; no much larger clone is one base distant. This record belongs to a study of cytomegalovirus exposure and HLA in healthy donors (dated by TCRdb to 2017 to 2019). Concerning the study at large: According to an earlier analysis of a few hundred of the donors, some 170 million T cells yielded 100 million or so unique TCR beta sequences and 250 to 350 Gb of sequence data. Every repertoire in the discovery cohort had been generated on one and the same sequencing platform. Donor age, sex, ethnicity and CMV serostatus were compiled alongside the repertoire data. In addition to the first cohort of 666 subjects, a separate validation cohort of approximately 110 different subjects was used. Class I and class II HLA loci were covered by the typing at four-digit resolution. On average, 235,054 unique TCR beta nucleotide sequences were sequenced per donor among some 430 genotyped donors of the cohort, with roughly 19% of those sequences being non-productive. Using immunosequencing, the study profiled T cell repertoires from 666 subjects and related those repertoires to cytomegalovirus serostatus. The later analysis used no new phenotypic data to find candidate immune exposures, relying instead on TCR beta sequences and their occurrence across donors. The number of donors typed differed by locus, with roughly 620-640 for A, B, C, DRB1 and DQB1, about 500 for DQA1, nearly 610 for DPA1, and roughly 450 for DPB1. A later genetic analysis took genome-wide SNP genotypes for about three fifths of the roughly 700 donors and used that subset as a discovery cohort. Of the 398 genotyped donors, 65% to 90% were placed in the genetic ancestry cluster associated with self-reported Caucasian donors. A handful of DR-DQ haplotypes were handled as single units for association and clustering because linkage in the cohort was strong. An early release covering roughly 600 HLA-typed donors comprised approximately 290 gigabases of sequencing data and tens of millions of unique TCR sequences. A later analysis re-examined previously published TCR beta repertoires from over 500 donors and added high-resolution HLA genotyping to investigate patterns of TCR occurrence. To predict cytomegalovirus infection status, the study combined high-throughput TCR immunosequencing, statistical association of individual TCRs with disease status, and machine learning. The study aimed to test whether cataloging public T cell receptors could reveal signatures of past pathogen exposure. To decide whether each TCR beta V gene segment behaved as functional or pseudogenic, an earlier analysis of some 540 of the donors relied on high-throughput TCR beta sequencing.

The library was built by means of the immunoSEQ multiplex PCR assay. A mixture of 60 forward primers for TCR Vbeta segments and 13 reverse primers for TCR Jbeta segments was used in the multiplex PCR. The CDR3 region of rearranged TCR beta genes was amplified from genomic DNA by a multiplex PCR assay. Amplified TCR beta libraries were sequenced as 87-base-pair reads on the Illumina HiSeq System. The authors' pipeline ran thus. A later analysis tallied approximately 87 million unique TCR beta chains across the 660 or so repertoires, and about 12 million of those chains were shared by two or more donors. Raw reads were error-corrected and collapsed into unique sequences by a nearest-neighbor algorithm in which closely related sequences were merged to remove PCR and sequencing errors. Alignment of CDR3 sequences to IMGT reference sequences was used to assign V, D and J gene segments. For a sequence to be retained, a match of at least six nucleotides was required to both a V gene segment and a J gene segment. Rearrangements were called productive when the CDR3 lacked stop codons and stayed in frame with V and J; all others were non-productive. Following IMGT convention, CDR3 was defined as the stretch from the second conserved V-encoded cysteine up to the conserved J-encoded phenylalanine. The earlier analysis of about 610 of the donors excluded any sequence lacking an unambiguous match to a single V gene segment. An earlier analysis of some 610 of the donors called V segments functional above 56.7% productive rearrangements and segregating when the between-donor standard deviation exceeded 5%. A statistical classification framework was developed to diagnose cytomegalovirus status using the catalog of TCR beta chain sequences. In a later analysis, TCR nucleotide sequences were compared against IMGT/GENE-DB human TR gene sequences so that V and J genes could be assigned. The TCRdist pipeline was used in a later analysis to assign CDR3 sequences and most-parsimonious VDJ recombination scenarios. In a later analysis, each TCR beta chain was defined by its CDR3 amino acid sequence together with its V-gene family, and reads lacking a unique V-gene family were excluded. In a later analysis, around 600 highly shared, low-generation-probability nucleotide sequences were removed to address suspected cross-contamination and a sequencing artifact. A later analysis calculated a clonal expansion index for each public chain from normalized within-repertoire ranks of inferred template counts. A later analysis computed generation probabilities with a VDJ recombination model fitted to out-of-frame rearrangements, and checked the results against IGoR. Hypergeometric tests were used in a later analysis to score TCR-TCR, TCR-HLA and TCR-CMV co-occurrence, with a repertoire-size bias correction applied to the TCR pairs. A later analysis estimated false discovery rates by permuting HLA or CMV assignments 20 times. A later analysis grouped co-occurring TCRs with DBSCAN, adding TCRdist sequence similarity when clustering within HLA-allele-positive subsets. Repertoires with fewer than 30,000 or more than 120,000 public chains were left out of co-occurrence clustering, as were about 5 repertoires with anomalous nucleotide sharing. As stored in TCRdb, this immuneACCESS dataset retains in-frame rearrangements with V and J assigned. A fraction of the clones does not appear; measured against another copy, unresolved V genes explain less than half of the discrepancy, and the remainder lacks a known reason. V and J calls plus clone size are reproduced from that table; the DNA served to infer D and trimming. For this sample the table gives some 85,000 clones, of which roughly 80% were detected only once. Around 4.3% of the sample comes from the top ten.

The cohort was made up of 666 healthy bone marrow donors. All cohort members were sampled while nominally healthy, although unrecorded immune exposures were likely present. The donor tested CMV seropositive, placing the donor among the 290 or so seropositive members of the cohort. A peripheral blood sample was collected from each donor, and TCR beta sequencing was performed on peripheral blood mononuclear cells. The Qiagen DNeasy Blood Extraction Kit was used to extract genomic DNA from the blood cell samples. V is trimmed back by 0 bases and J by 3 bases, and the junction contains 15 bases that no gene match accounts for. The CDR3 contains 19 residues, cysteine and phenylalanine counted. The entry retains the CDR3 DNA only, 57 bases that are in frame from base 1. The germline V gene yields SGHDT for CDR1 and YYEEEE for CDR2. The investigation overall reported the following: Presence/absence analyses assumed roughly uniform sequencing depth across donors, an assumption that may not hold. In a later genetic analysis, a missense DCLRE1C variant was associated with V-gene and J-gene trimming of TCR beta chains, and the association was replicated in an independent cohort. The classifier was reported to diagnose cytomegalovirus status with high specificity and sensitivity in both the original and validation cohorts. A cluster of highly shared sequence variants was judged likely to represent a technical artifact of the sequencing pipeline. According to a later genetic analysis, donors in an Asian-associated ancestry cluster had fewer N-insertions in productive TCRs than the roughly 660-donor mean. A further reported finding was that TCR beta sequences accurately predicted the HLA-A and HLA-B alleles for most subjects in the first cohort. Because counts were too low, roughly 16 rarely observed V segments, including chromosome 9 orphons, were left out of the earlier analysis of a few hundred of the donors. Most CMV-associated TCR beta chains appeared to be HLA-restricted in a later analysis, and the HLA associations seemed to be driven largely by CMV exposure. It was suggested by the authors that the approach could potentially be generalized to other disease states and immunological phenotypes. According to a later analysis, TCR association rates differed among HLA loci, with DRB1 alleles showing the most associated TCRs and HLA-C alleles showing the fewest. In a later analysis, HLA-associated TCR beta chains showed more clonal expansion and lower generation probabilities than non-associated chains that were equally common. Specific HLA alleles were associated with 15,000 to 20,000 TCR beta sequences at a false discovery rate of 0.05 in a later analysis. Linkage disequilibrium might explain the correlated functional status among segregating V segments, but an unknown experimental factor could not be ruled out. The only immune exposure information available for the cohort was CMV serostatus. In an earlier analysis of about 550 of the donors, most TCR beta V segments were observed in productive rearrangements about 90% or about 30% of the time, broadly matching IMGT annotations. In this cohort, only TCR beta chains were sequenced, and detectable features were limited by the absence of alpha or paired-chain data. Because the 87-base-pair reads could not distinguish some IMGT-functional V segments, including TRBV6-2 and TRBV6-3, those segments were excluded. Most TCR sequences were observed very rarely across donors, whereas some public TCRs were present in many individuals. In the study, 150 to 200 TCR beta chains were listed as associated with cytomegalovirus. Because HLA typing was missing for some donors at each locus, association tests included only the typed subset. Assigning TCR associations to individual alleles was difficult when HLA alleles, especially DR and DQ, strongly co-occurred. According to a later analysis, parvovirus B19, influenza, CMV and Epstein-Barr virus appeared linked to several top co-occurrence clusters. A few of the identified cytomegalovirus-associated TCR beta chains were confirmed in vitro to be specific for cytomegalovirus antigens.

Sequenced input: PBMCs. This receptor was obtained from a middle-aged woman in good health and CMV-seropositive. The sequence is built from TRBV5-6 and TRBJ2-1, and 7 junctional nucleotides match TRBD1. The DNA sequence follows: TGTGCCAGCAGCTTGGCCCCCGGGACAGTTCACTGGGGCTACAATGAGCAGTTCTTC. This codes for CASSLAPGTVHWGYNEQFF.